This record concerns one T cell receptor beta chain sequence. In the authors' workflow: Amplification of reference gene primers was used by the study to estimate nucleated cell counts. Method: immunoSEQ multiplex PCR; TCRdb's copy keeps in-frame clones and lacks some. That table furnishes V, J and clone size, whereas the DNA furnished D and trimming. The data hold under 200,000 clones, with approximately 89% observed a single time. The data are from a study of blood T cell repertoires in COVID-19. The CDR3 runs to 14 residues. V shed 4 bases and J shed 6 bases, with 16 bases lying between them. Germline V lookup: CDR1 GTSNPN, CDR2 SVGIG (reference sequence).

This TCR came from an older man with acute or convalescent COVID-19. Sequencing was carried out using peripheral blood. The chain links TRBV30 to TRBJ2-1, with TRBD2 as a possible D gene (5 bases). The chain's CDR3 is CAWMRGRSPNEQFF. Written as DNA, the CDR3 is TGTGCCTGGATGCGAGGGCGGAGCCCCAATGAGCAGTTCTTC.